The rows below give T cell receptor beta chains drawn from one sample of a study of CD8+ T cells in alopecia areata. The table came from immunoSEQ multiplex PCR; TCRdb's copy has only in-frame clones and leaves some out. The sample lists some 100,000 clones; approximately 60% were seen once. The source material was CD4+ T cells sorted from blood. These receptors were collected from a human donor in good health. Both conserved end residues are part of each CDR3.

V gene,CDR3 length,J gene,CDR3 protein
TRBV7-3,15,TRBJ2-5,CASSLRGSEGETQYF
TRBV9,16,TRBJ2-2,CASPILHRDNTGELFF
TRBV30,13,TRBJ1-1,CAWSKSADTEAFF
TRBV9,17,TRBJ1-1,CASSFGGQGGRNTEAFF
TRBV25-1,11,TRBJ1-4,CASSGREKLFF
TRBV7-2,14,TRBJ2-3,CASSLASVADTQYF
TRBV15,14,TRBJ1-5,CATSREGGHQPQHF
TRBV28,15,TRBJ2-5,CASSIRLAGTETQYF
TRBV5-1,13,TRBJ2-2,CASTYGGVGELFF
TRBV2,11,TRBJ1-1,CASSLGTEAFF
TRBV29-1,14,TRBJ1-1,CSVERASGGTEAFF